This T cell receptor beta chain was identified in a study of T cell repertoires in cytomegalovirus infection. About the research overall: Recently identified HLA-C-restricted and well-studied HLA-B-restricted CMV epitopes were used. Shared public TCR beta signatures pointed to both CMV infection and a matching HLA type. General study results and limits: HLA-C-restricted, CMV-specific TCR beta clonotypes were dominant ex vivo. Cumulative frequency of public TCR beta families picked out carriers of CMV plus the relevant HLA.

TCRdb passed the reads through MiXCR, listing each CDR3 protein once. The table has 450,000 to 600,000 distinct CDR3 sequences, approximately 40% seen once. With regard to this clonotype: Its cognate antigen is unknown.

CDR3 length: 13 residues. Trimming at V came to 2 bases and at J to 4 bases, leaving 0 bases not matched to a gene. The germline gives CDR1 ENHRY, CDR2 SYGVKD. The chain recombines TRBV10-3 with TRBJ2-7, with 9 bases fitting TRBD1. The sequencing here drew on cultured PBMCs, taken from culture after CMV antigen stimulation. The sequence was obtained from a human donor in good health (CMV status not recorded). Some clones in this sample may be carry-over from other donors' samples. CDR3 amino acids: CAISEGQGYEQYF. CDR3 coding DNA: TGTGCCATCAGTGAGGGACAGGGGTACGAGCAGTACTTC.